This is a list of T cell receptor beta chains from one sample in a study of T cell repertoires in cytomegalovirus infection. One entry per CDR3 protein results from TCRdb running MiXCR on the reads. The sample yields a few hundred thousand distinct CDR3 sequences, about 13% seen once. Source material: PBMCs. The receptor source for this set is a human donor in good health (CMV status not recorded). Some clones in this sample may be carry-over from other donors' samples. CDR3s include the opening cysteine and the closing phenylalanine or tryptophan. Fields, in order: D gene, V gene, J gene, clone size, CDR3 protein, CDR3 DNA. D genes are given only for firm matches. Clone size is shown for a subset of rows, as once, few, many or a class of expanded clone.

>-|TRBV5-5|TRBJ2-2|-
CASSLVGSGEGELFF
TGTGCCAGCAGCTTGGTGGGGTCAGGCGAGGGGGAGCTGTTTTTT
>-|TRBV28|TRBJ1-5|many
CASSLSGEIQPQHF
TGTGCCAGCAGTTTATCGGGGGAGATTCAGCCCCAGCATTTT
>TRBD2|TRBV5-5|TRBJ2-3|-
CVSSRGLAGGSSTDTQYF
TGTGTCAGCAGCCGGGGACTAGCGGGGGGCTCTAGCACAGATACGCAGTATTTT
>TRBD1|TRBV10-3|TRBJ1-1|-
CAISGTGSRTEAFF
TGTGCCATCAGTGGGACAGGGAGTCGCACTGAAGCTTTCTTT
>TRBD1|TRBV7-8|TRBJ2-2|many
CASRLPGQGTGELFF
TGTGCCAGCAGGTTACCGGGACAGGGCACCGGGGAGCTGTTTTTT
>-|TRBV5-4|TRBJ1-2|few
CASSSLQGIFYGYTF
TGTGCCAGCAGCTCACTTCAGGGGATCTTCTATGGCTACACCTTC
>-|TRBV12-3/TRBV12-4|TRBJ1-1|few
CASSFELPTEAFF
TGTGCCAGCAGTTTTGAGCTGCCGACTGAAGCTTTCTTT
>-|TRBV9|TRBJ1-2|-
CASSVGRDYGYTF
TGTGCCAGCAGCGTAGGGAGGGACTATGGCTACACCTTC
>-|TRBV2|TRBJ2-1|-
CASSMRGDNEQFF
TGTGCCAGCAGTATGAGGGGGGACAATGAGCAGTTCTTC
>-|TRBV7-3|TRBJ2-1|many
CASSLAGSNEQFF
TGTGCCAGCAGCTTAGCGGGGTCCAATGAGCAGTTCTTC
>-|TRBV7-9|TRBJ2-4|few
CASSPRDTAREYF
TGTGCCAGCAGCCCGAGGGACACCGCCAGGGAGTACTTC
>TRBD2|TRBV28|TRBJ2-7|-
CASIPRGSGTYEQYF
TGTGCCAGCATCCCGCGGGGTAGCGGGACCTACGAGCAGTACTTC
>-|TRBV9|TRBJ2-3|-
CASSPSTEGHIFTDTQYF
TGTGCCAGCAGCCCTTCAACCGAGGGGCACATCTTCACAGATACGCAGTATTTT
>-|TRBV5-6|TRBJ2-3|-
CASTLQGTDTQYF
TGTGCCAGCACCCTACAGGGCACAGATACGCAGTATTTT
>-|TRBV5-4|TRBJ2-3|few
CASSLDPASTDTQYF
TGTGCCAGCAGCTTGGATCCAGCCAGCACAGATACGCAGTATTTT
>-|TRBV7-9|TRBJ1-4|few
CASSLALGGFEKLFF
TGTGCCAGCAGCTTAGCGCTCGGGGGATTTGAAAAACTGTTTTTT
>TRBD2|TRBV19|TRBJ2-7|many
CASSTGLAGSIHEQYF
TGTGCCAGTAGTACTGGACTAGCGGGATCGATCCACGAGCAGTACTTC
>TRBD1|TRBV7-9|TRBJ1-1|many
CASSSGQAGDTEAFF
TGTGCCAGCAGCTCCGGACAGGCTGGGGACACTGAAGCTTTCTTT
>-|TRBV29-1|TRBJ1-3|many
CSVRPVSGNTIYF
TGCAGCGTTCGACCGGTCTCTGGAAACACCATATATTTT
>-|TRBV14|TRBJ2-5|many
CASSQGLVETQYF
TGTGCCAGCAGCCAAGGTCTGGTAGAGACCCAGTACTTC
>-|TRBV5-1|TRBJ1-1|few
CATSASVNTEAFF
TGCGCCACCTCCGCCAGTGTGAACACTGAAGCTTTCTTT
>TRBD1|TRBV10-3|TRBJ2-2|-
CAIRPDRGLTGELFF
TGTGCCATCAGACCGGACAGGGGGCTCACCGGGGAGCTGTTTTTT
>-|TRBV28|TRBJ2-7|-
CASSLLGAGEQYF
TGTGCCAGCAGTTTACTGGGGGCGGGCGAGCAGTACTTC
>-|TRBV4-1|TRBJ1-1|many
CASRSGLGVRTEAFF
TGCGCCAGCAGATCGGGTCTCGGAGTGCGGACTGAAGCTTTCTTT